Below, 22 T cell receptor beta chains from the same sample are listed, as sequenced in a study of cytomegalovirus exposure and HLA in healthy donors. It was with 60 Vbeta and 13 Jbeta primers that the PCR ran. Only in-frame clones appear in the TCRdb table, and some are missing; sequencing was by immunoSEQ multiplex PCR. The top ten clones hold approximately 5.8% of a sample with some 93,000 clones, 55% to 70% of them seen once. The sequencing input was PBMCs. These TCRs come from a boy younger than 18 in good health and CMV-seropositive.

The gene calls are TRBV10-3 and TRBJ1-2; D unresolved. This CDR3 region has 13 residues. Germline CDR1 and CDR2: ENHRY and SYGVKD. Deletions cut 1 base from V and 8 bases from J, with 11 bases between. The DNA of the CDR3 is TGTGCCATCAGTGAGTTGAACCTAGCAGGCTACACCTTC. It yields the protein CAISELNLAGYTF.

V gene TRBV2 combines with J gene TRBJ1-2; 11 bases line up with TRBD1. CDR1 is SNHLY and CDR2 is FYNNEI in the germline V gene. The ends lost 6 bases at V and 4 bases at J; junction bases unmatched: 7. The CDR3 is 15 residues long. DNA of the CDR3: TGTGCCAGCAGATGGGACAGGGGGGGAAGCTATGGCTACACCTTC. Residues: CASRWDRGGSYGYTF.

This clone was found a few times. V gene TRBV15 combines with J gene TRBJ2-1; 11 nucleotides match TRBD1. This CDR3 is 15 amino acids long. Trimming removed 0 bases from V and 6 bases from J; junction bases left unmatched: 1. Per the germline V gene, CDR1 is LNHNV and CDR2 is YYDKDF (reference sequence). The CDR3 here is CATSRDGTGGNEQFF. The CDR3 bases are TGTGCCACCAGCAGAGATGGGACAGGGGGCAATGAGCAGTTCTTC.

The table lists this clone with a few counts. This chain uses TRBV7-9 with TRBJ1-6, with 8 bases fitting TRBD1. From germline, CDR1 is SEHNR and CDR2 FQNEAQ (reference sequence). V was pared by 5 bases and J by 10 bases, with 16 bases of the junction left unmatched. The CDR3 covers 17 residues. The CDR3 DNA is TGTGCCAGCAGCCCTCTTTCGGCGGACAGGGTTAGCTCACCCCTCCACTTT. Protein product: CASSPLSADRVSSPLHF.

The rearrangement uses TRBV6-5 and TRBJ2-7, with D possibly TRBD2 on 5 matching bases. The germline gives CDR1 MNHEY, CDR2 SVGAGI. V dropped 6 bases and J dropped 1 base, with 13 bases sitting between them. This CDR3 has 14 amino acids. The CDR3 DNA sequence: TGTGCCAGCAGCCAATTCCTAGCTTCCTACGAGCAGTACTTC. Translation gives CASSQFLASYEQYF.

About this clone itself: The junction departs from the called germline gene at one end, perhaps through a read error. The chain combines TRBV7-9 with TRBJ2-7; D is unresolved. Germline CDR1 is SEHNR and CDR2 is FQNEAQ (reference sequence). The CDR3 has 15 amino acids. CDR3 region: CSSSHTDTSSYEQYF. The CDR3 DNA sequence: TGTTCCAGCAGCCATACTGATACGTCTTCCTACGAGCAGTACTTC. Complete variable domain (other parts from reference TRBV7-9 and TRBJ2-7): DTGVSQNPRHKITKRGQNVTFRCDPISEHNRLYWYRQTLGQGPEFLTYFQNEAQLEKSRLLSDRFSAERPKGSFSTLEIQRTEQGDSAMYLCSSSHTDTSSYEQYFGPGTRLTVT.

The chain uses TRBV7-2 and TRBJ1-1, with a weak D call TRBD1 (5 bases). There are 14 residues in the CDR3. Trimming shortened V by 5 bases and J by 4 bases, and 14 bases separated the two germline ends. Germline loops: CDR1 SGHTA, CDR2 FQGNSA. CDR3 in DNA: TGTGCCAGCAGCCCCCCGCAGGGAGGCACTGAAGCTTTCTTT. It is translated as CASSPPQGGTEAFF.

The table lists this clone with a count of one. The CDR3 loop reads CAWSFRDRGYGNTIYF. The CDR3 DNA follows: TGTGCCTGGAGTTTCCGGGACAGGGGGTACGGAAACACCATATATTTT. The chain recombines TRBV30 with TRBJ1-3; 11 bases match TRBD1. The CDR3 sequence is 16 residues long. J lost 4 bases, V lost 2 bases, and 7 bases had no gene match. Germline V lookup: CDR1 GTSNPN, CDR2 SVGIG (reference sequence).

The chain combines TRBV9 with TRBJ1-1; D is uncertain. The germline V and J ends were trimmed by 1 base and 2 bases, with 9 bases remaining between them. The germline V gene has CDR1 SGDLS and CDR2 YYNGEE. This CDR3 region has 14 residues. CDR3 loop: CASSVILHNTEAFF. As DNA, the CDR3 is TGTGCCAGCAGCGTAATACTCCACAACACTGAAGCTTTCTTT.

The CDR3 DNA follows: TGTGCCACCAGCAGAGGACAGGGTTCCTATCGGTACTTC. Translation gives CATSRGQGSYRYF. The genes are TRBV15 and TRBJ2-7, with 7 nucleotides matching TRBD1. Unmatched junction bases numbered 9, after V lost 1 base and J lost 12 bases. This CDR3 comprises 13 residues. Germline V gives CDR1 LNHNV, CDR2 YYDKDF (reference sequence).

The rearrangement links TRBV18 to TRBJ1-2; possibly TRBD1 for D (6 bases). The CDR3 consists of 12 residues. Germline V CDR1 and CDR2: KGHSH, LQKENI. V was trimmed by 6 bases and J by 7 bases, leaving 12 bases between them. CDR3 DNA: TGTGCCAGCTCCCAAGGACAGTCTGGCTACACCTTC. Translating gives CASSQGQSGYTF.

The V and J genes are TRBV25-1 and TRBJ2-7; 7 bases agree with TRBD1. The DNA end is a closer match to TRBJ2-1, so the J assignment may be wrong. CDR1 MGHDK and CDR2 SYGVNS come from the germline V gene. CDR3 length: 15 amino acids. In nucleotides, the CDR3 is TGTGCCAGCAGTGACACCGGGACAGATAACAATGAGCAGTTCTTC. This translates into CASSDTGTDNNEQFF.

The chain links TRBV5-1 to TRBJ1-1; D is unresolved. This CDR3 is 16 amino acids long. The germline V gene has CDR1 SGHRS and CDR2 YFSETQ. V lost 0 bases and J lost 4, with 16 bases in between. In nucleotides, the CDR3 is TGCGCCAGCAGCTTGGGGGGAGGGTTTGCAGCCACTGAAGCTTTCTTT. It yields the protein CASSLGGGFAATEAFF.

The chain combines TRBV6-5 with TRBJ1-1; D unresolved. Germline CDR1 and CDR2: MNHEY and SVGAGI. V was trimmed by 2 bases and J by 5 bases, leaving 9 bases between them. This CDR3 region has 13 residues. CDR3 residues: CASSYPAGTEAFF. The DNA of the CDR3 is TGTGCCAGCAGTTACCCGGCGGGGACTGAAGCTTTCTTT.

The J gene is TRBJ2-5, the V gene TRBV2; 9 bases match TRBD2. Trimming took 8 bases from V and 1 from J; bases not matched to a gene: 5. The CDR3 contains 14 residues. The germline gives CDR1 SNHLY, CDR2 FYNNEI. The CDR3 reads CASGREGPQETQYF. In DNA form, the CDR3 reads TGTGCCAGCGGGCGGGAGGGACCCCAAGAGACCCAGTACTTC.

The chain uses TRBV6-5 and TRBJ2-3, with TRBD1 identical over 7 bases. V lost 4 bases, J lost 0 bases, and 7 bases stayed unmatched. The CDR3 runs 16 residues. Germline lookup yields CDR1 MNHEY and CDR2 SVGAGI. CDR3 DNA: TGTGCCAGCAGTTCATACAGGGGAAGCAGCACAGATACGCAGTATTTT. Protein sequence: CASSSYRGSSTDTQYF.

This rearrangement joins TRBV18 to TRBJ1-1; 7 bases align to TRBD1. The V gene's germline CDR1 is KGHSH and CDR2 LQKENI. Losses at the gene ends were 2 bases for V and 0 bases for J; bases not matched to a gene: 6. The CDR3 spans 16 residues. CDR3 bases: TGTGCCAGCTCACCAGAGCAGGGGGGAGTGAACACTGAAGCTTTCTTT. It codes for CASSPEQGGVNTEAFF.

J is TRBJ1-1 and V is TRBV5-1; 10 bases align to TRBD1. The junction had 7 bases not matched to a gene; V was cut back by 5 bases and J by 6 bases. The CDR3 is 14 amino acids. The germline gives CDR1 SGHRS, CDR2 YFSETQ. The CDR3 is CASRTGTGASEAFF. CDR3 sequence (DNA): TGCGCCAGCAGGACCGGGACAGGGGCTTCTGAAGCTTTCTTT.

The V and J genes are TRBV7-2 and TRBJ2-7; D is uncertain. The CDR3 covers 14 residues. Deletions cut 5 bases from V and 2 bases from J, with 13 bases between. Per germline, CDR1 SGHTA and CDR2 FQGNSA. CDR3 in amino acids: CASSQVTDTYEQYF. The CDR3, as DNA: TGTGCCAGCAGCCAGGTCACAGATACCTACGAGCAGTACTTC.

The chain combines TRBV5-1 with TRBJ2-6; 8 bases are shared with TRBD1. Germline values: CDR1 SGHRS, CDR2 YFSETQ. Germline trimming cut 4 bases from V and 0 bases from J; bases unmatched to any gene: 9. This CDR3 is built from 18 residues. The CDR3 sequence is CASSAGQGSYSGANVLTF. Here the CDR3 DNA reads TGCGCCAGCAGCGCAGGACAGGGAAGCTACTCTGGGGCCAACGTCCTGACTTTC.

The chain employs TRBV7-9 and TRBJ1-1; no reliable D call. The germline V gene encodes CDR1 SEHNR and CDR2 FQNEAQ (reference sequence). Trimming took off 4 bases at V and 0 bases at J, with 18 bases between the two ends. CDR3 length: 17 amino acids. The DNA for the CDR3 is TGTGCCAGCAGCTCCCATCTGAGATCGGTAATGAACACTGAAGCTTTCTTT. It translates to CASSSHLRSVMNTEAFF.

This clone was detected only a few times. This rearrangement joins TRBV2 to TRBJ1-5; D is unresolved. This CDR3 is built from 11 residues. Trimming took off 7 bases at V and 10 bases at J, with 11 bases between the two ends. Germline V gene lookup returns CDR1 SNHLY and CDR2 FYNNEI. As DNA, the CDR3 is TGTGCCAGCACCGAGCTGGGCCCCCAGCATTTT. It is translated as CASTELGPQHF.